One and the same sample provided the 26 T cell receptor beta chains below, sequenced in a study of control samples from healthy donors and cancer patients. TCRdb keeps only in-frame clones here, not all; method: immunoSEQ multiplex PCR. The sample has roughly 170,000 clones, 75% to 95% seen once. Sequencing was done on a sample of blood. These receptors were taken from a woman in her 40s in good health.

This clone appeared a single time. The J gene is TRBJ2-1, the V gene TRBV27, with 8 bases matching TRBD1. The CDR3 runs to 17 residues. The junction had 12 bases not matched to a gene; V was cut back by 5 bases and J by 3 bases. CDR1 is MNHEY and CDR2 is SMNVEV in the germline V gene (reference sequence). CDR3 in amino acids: CASSPSPGTGLYNEQFF. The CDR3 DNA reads TGTGCCAGCAGTCCCAGCCCGGGGACAGGCCTCTACAATGAGCAGTTCTTC.

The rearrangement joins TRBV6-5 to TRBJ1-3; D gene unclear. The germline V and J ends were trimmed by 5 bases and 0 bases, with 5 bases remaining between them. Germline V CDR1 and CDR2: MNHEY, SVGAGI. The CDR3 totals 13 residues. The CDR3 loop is CASSMNSGNTIYF. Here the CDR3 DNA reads TGTGCCAGCAGTATGAACTCTGGAAACACCATATATTTT.

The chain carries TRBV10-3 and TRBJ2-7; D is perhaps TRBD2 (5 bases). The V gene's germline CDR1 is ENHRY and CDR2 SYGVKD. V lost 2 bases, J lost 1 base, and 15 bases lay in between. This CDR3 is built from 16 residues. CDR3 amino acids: CAISEAPDGLSYEQYF. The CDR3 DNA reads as TGTGCCATCAGTGAGGCCCCAGATGGACTGTCCTACGAGCAGTACTTC.

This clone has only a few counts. The chain's CDR3 is CASSTTGVWAGELFF. The CDR3 region has the DNA TGTGCCAGTAGCACGACAGGGGTATGGGCCGGGGAGCTGTTTTTT. V and J are TRBV19 and TRBJ2-2; 8 nucleotides align to TRBD1. The V gene's germline CDR1 is LNHDA and CDR2 SQIVND (reference sequence). J was trimmed by 6 bases and V by 6 bases; bases with no gene match: 9. This CDR3 spans 15 amino acids.

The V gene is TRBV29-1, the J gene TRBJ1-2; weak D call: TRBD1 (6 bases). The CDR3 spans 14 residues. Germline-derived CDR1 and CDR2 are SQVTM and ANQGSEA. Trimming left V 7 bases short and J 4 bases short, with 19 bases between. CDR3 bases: TGCAGCGCCGACCTTCCCGACAGGCTCTATGGCTACACCTTC. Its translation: CSADLPDRLYGYTF.

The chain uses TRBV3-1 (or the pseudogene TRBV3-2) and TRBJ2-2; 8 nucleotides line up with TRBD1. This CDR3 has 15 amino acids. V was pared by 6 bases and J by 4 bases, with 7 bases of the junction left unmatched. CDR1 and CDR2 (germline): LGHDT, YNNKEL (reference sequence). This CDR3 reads CASSLTGGRTGELFF. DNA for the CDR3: TGTGCCAGCAGTCTAACAGGGGGACGCACCGGGGAGCTGTTTTTT.

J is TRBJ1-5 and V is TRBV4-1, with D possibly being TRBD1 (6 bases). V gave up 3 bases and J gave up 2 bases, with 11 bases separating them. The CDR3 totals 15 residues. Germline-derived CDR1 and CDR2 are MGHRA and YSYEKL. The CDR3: CASSHSGDGNQPQHF. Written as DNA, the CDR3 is TGCGCCAGCAGCCATTCAGGGGACGGCAATCAGCCCCAGCATTTT.

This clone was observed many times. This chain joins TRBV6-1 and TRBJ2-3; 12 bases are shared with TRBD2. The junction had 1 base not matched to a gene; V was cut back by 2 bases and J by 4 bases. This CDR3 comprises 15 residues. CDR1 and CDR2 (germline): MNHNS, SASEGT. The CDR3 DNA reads TGTGCCAGCAGTGAACTAGCGGGGGGGCCAGATACGCAGTATTTT. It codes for CASSELAGGPDTQYF.

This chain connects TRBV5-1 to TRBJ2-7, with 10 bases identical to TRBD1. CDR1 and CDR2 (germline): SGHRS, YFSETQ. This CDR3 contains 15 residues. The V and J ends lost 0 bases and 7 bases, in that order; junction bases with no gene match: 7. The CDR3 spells CASSLAGTGAGEQYF. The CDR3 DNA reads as TGCGCCAGCAGCTTGGCCGGGACAGGGGCTGGGGAGCAGTACTTC.

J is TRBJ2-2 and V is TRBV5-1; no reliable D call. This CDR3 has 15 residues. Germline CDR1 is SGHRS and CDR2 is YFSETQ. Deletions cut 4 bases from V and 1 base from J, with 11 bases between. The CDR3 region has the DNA TGCGCCAGCAGCATGGCTGAATTGAACACCGGGGAGCTGTTTTTT. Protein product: CASSMAELNTGELFF.

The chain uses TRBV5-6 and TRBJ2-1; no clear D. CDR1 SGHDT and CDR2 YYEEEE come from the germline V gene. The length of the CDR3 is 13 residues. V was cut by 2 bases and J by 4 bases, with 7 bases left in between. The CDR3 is CASSFTTYNEQFF. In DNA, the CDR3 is TGTGCCAGCAGCTTCACTACTTACAATGAGCAGTTCTTC.

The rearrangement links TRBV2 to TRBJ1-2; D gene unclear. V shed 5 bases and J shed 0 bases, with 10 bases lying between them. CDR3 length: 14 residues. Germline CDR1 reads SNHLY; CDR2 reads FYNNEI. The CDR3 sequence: CASSYGNSNYGYTF. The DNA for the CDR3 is TGTGCCAGCAGTTACGGAAACTCTAACTATGGCTACACCTTC.

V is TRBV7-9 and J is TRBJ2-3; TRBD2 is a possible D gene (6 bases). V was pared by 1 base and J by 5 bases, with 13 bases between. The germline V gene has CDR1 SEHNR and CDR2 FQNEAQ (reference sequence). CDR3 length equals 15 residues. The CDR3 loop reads CASSLVGTQGDTQYF. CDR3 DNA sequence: TGTGCCAGCAGCTTAGTTGGGACTCAAGGAGATACGCAGTATTTT.

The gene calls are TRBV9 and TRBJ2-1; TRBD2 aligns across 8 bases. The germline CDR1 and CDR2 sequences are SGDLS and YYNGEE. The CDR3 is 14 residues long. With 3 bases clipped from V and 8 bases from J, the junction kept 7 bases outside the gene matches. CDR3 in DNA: TGTGCCAGCAGCGCCCCGGGGGGGCCGGATGAGCAGTTCTTC. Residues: CASSAPGGPDEQFF.

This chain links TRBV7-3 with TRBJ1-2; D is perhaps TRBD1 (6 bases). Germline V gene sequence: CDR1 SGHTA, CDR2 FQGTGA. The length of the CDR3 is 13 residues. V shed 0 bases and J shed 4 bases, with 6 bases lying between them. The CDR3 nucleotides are TGTGCCAGCAGCTTAACAGGGGGCTATGGCTACACCTTC. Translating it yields CASSLTGGYGYTF.

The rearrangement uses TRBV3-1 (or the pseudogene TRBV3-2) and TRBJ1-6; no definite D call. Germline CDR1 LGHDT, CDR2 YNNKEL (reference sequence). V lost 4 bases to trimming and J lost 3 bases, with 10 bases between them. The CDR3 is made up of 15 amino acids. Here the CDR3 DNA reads TGTGCCAGCAGCCCAGCGGGCCGCTATAATTCACCCCTCCACTTT. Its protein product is CASSPAGRYNSPLHF.

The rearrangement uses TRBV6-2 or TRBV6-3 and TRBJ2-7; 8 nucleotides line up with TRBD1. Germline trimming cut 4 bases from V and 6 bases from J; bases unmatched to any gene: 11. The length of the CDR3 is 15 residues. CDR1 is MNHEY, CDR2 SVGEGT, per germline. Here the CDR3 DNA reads TGTGCCAGCAGTTTCCCGAGACAGGGGAGTTTCGAGCAGTACTTC. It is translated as CASSFPRQGSFEQYF.

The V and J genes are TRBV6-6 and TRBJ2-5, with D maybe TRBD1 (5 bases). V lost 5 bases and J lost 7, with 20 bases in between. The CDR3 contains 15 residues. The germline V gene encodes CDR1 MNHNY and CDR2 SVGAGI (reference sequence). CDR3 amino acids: CASSRSRANDRTQYF. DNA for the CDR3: TGTGCCAGCAGTAGATCTCGAGCCAATGACAGGACCCAGTACTTC.

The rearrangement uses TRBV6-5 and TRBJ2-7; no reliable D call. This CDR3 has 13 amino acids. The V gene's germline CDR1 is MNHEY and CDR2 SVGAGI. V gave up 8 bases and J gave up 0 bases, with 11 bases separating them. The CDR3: CASRQVSSYEQYF. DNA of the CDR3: TGTGCCAGCCGCCAGGTGAGCTCCTACGAGCAGTACTTC.

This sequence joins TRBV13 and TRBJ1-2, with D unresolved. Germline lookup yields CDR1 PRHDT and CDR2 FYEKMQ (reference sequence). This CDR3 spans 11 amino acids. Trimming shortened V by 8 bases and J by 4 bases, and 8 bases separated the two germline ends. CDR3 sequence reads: CASGIGYGYTF. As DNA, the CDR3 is TGTGCCAGCGGGATTGGCTATGGCTACACCTTC. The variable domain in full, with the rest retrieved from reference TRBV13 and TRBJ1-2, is AAGVIQSPRHLIKEKRETATLKCYPIPRHDTVYWYQQGPGQDPQFLISFYEKMQSDKGSIPDRFSAQQFSDYHSELNMSSLELGDSALYFCASGIGYGYTFGSGTRLTVV.

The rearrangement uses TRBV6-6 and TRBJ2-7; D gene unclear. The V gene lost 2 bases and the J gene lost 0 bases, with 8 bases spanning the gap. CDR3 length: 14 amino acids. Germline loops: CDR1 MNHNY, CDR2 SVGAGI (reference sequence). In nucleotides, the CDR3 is TGTGCCAGCAGTTACACCCTGAACTCCTACGAGCAGTACTTC. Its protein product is CASSYTLNSYEQYF.

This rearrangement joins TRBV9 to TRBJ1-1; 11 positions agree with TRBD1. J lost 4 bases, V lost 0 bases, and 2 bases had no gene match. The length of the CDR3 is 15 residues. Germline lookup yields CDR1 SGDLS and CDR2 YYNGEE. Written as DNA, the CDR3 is TGTGCCAGCAGCGTAGCTGGGACAGGGGGCACTGAAGCTTTCTTT. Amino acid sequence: CASSVAGTGGTEAFF.

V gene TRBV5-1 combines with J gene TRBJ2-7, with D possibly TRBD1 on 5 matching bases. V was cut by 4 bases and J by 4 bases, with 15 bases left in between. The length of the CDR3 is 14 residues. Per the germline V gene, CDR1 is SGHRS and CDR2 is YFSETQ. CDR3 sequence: CASSPTRRDYEQYF. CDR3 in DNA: TGCGCCAGCAGCCCCACTCGCAGGGATTACGAGCAGTACTTC.

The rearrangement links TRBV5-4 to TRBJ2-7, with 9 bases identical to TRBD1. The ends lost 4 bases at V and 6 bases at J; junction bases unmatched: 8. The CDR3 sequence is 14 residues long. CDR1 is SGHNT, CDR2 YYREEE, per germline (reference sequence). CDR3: CASSPGQGSFEQYF. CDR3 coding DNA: TGTGCCAGCAGCCCGGGACAGGGTAGTTTCGAGCAGTACTTC. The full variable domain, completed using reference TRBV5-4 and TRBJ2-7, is ETGVTQSPTHLIKTRGQQVTLRCSSQSGHNTVSWYQQALGQGPQFIFQYYREEENGRGNFPPRFSGLQFPNYSSELNVNALELDDSALYLCASSPGQGSFEQYFGPGTRLTVT.

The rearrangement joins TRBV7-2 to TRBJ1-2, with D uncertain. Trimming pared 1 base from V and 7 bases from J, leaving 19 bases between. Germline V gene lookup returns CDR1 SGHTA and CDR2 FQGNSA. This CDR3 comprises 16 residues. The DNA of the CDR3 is TGTGCCAGCAGCTTAGTGTATTGGTCCCAGCATCTTGGCTACACCTTC. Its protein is CASSLVYWSQHLGYTF.

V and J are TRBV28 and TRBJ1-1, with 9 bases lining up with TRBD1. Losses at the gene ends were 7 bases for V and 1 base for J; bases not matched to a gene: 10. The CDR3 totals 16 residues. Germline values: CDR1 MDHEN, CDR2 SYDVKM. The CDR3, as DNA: TGTGCCAGCATACTCAACAGGGGGCAAGGGAACACTGAAGCTTTCTTT. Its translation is CASILNRGQGNTEAFF. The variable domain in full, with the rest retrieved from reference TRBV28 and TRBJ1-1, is DVKVTQSSRYLVKRTGEKVFLECVQDMDHENMFWYRQDPGLGLRLIYFSYDVKMKEKGDIPEGYSVSREKKERFSLILESASTNQTSMYLCASILNRGQGNTEAFFGQGTRLTVV.